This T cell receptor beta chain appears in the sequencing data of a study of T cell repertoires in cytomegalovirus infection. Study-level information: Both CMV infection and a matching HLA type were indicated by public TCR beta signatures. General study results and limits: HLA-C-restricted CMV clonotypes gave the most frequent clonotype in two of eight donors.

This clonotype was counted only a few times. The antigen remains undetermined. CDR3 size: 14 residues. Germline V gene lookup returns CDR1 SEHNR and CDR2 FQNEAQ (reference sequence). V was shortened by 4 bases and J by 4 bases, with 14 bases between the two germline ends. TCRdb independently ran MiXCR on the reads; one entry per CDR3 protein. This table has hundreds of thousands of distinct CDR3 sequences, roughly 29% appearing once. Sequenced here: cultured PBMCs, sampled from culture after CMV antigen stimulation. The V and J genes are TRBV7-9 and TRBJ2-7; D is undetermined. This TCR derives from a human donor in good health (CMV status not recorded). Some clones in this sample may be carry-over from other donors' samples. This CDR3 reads CASSYFEQGYEQYF. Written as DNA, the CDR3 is TGTGCCAGCAGCTACTTCGAGCAAGGATACGAGCAGTACTTC.